Listed below are T cell receptor beta chains from one sample, sequenced in a study of shared clonotypes between healthy human individuals. TCRdb's table, derived via immunoSEQ multiplex PCR, lists solely in-frame clones and lacks some. The table shows 2.3 million or so clones, with 85% to 95% occurring only once. Material for sequencing was naive CD4+ T cells from PBMCs. The receptors derive from a young man in good health. Some clones in this sample may be carry-over from other donors' samples. CDR3s include the opening cysteine and the closing phenylalanine or tryptophan. Each record gives: J gene, D gene, V gene, CDR3 DNA, CDR3 protein. The D gene is left open where the match is weak.

J: TRBJ1-4
D: TRBD1
V: TRBV5-1
DNA: TGCGCCAGCAGCGATCCACAGGGGGCTAATGAAAAACTGTTTTTT
CDR3: CASSDPQGANEKLFF

J: TRBJ1-5
D: .
V: TRBV5-1
DNA: TGCGCCAGCAGCCCAGGACCGACGCAAAGCAATCAGCCCCAGCATTTT
CDR3: CASSPGPTQSNQPQHF

J: TRBJ2-1
D: .
V: TRBV30
DNA: TGTGCCTGGAGTGGCGGCTTATCCTACAATGAGCAGTTCTTC
CDR3: CAWSGGLSYNEQFF

J: TRBJ1-1
D: .
V: TRBV5-5
DNA: TGTGCCAGCAGCTTCAAAGCGGGCACTGAAGCTTTCTTT
CDR3: CASSFKAGTEAFF

J: TRBJ2-1
D: TRBD1
V: TRBV28
DNA: TGTGCCAGCAGTTATCCGGGACAGGGGTACAATGAGCAGTTCTTC
CDR3: CASSYPGQGYNEQFF

J: TRBJ2-5
D: .
V: TRBV2
DNA: TGTGCCAGCAGTTTCGTTGACCGAGAGACCCAGTACTTC
CDR3: CASSFVDRETQYF

J: TRBJ2-5
D: .
V: TRBV5-1
DNA: TGCGCCAGCAGCTTGACGAAGGAGACCCAGTACTTC
CDR3: CASSLTKETQYF

J: TRBJ2-5
D: .
V: TRBV6-1
DNA: TGTGCCAGCAGTGGAGCCAGGGACCAGTACTTC
CDR3: CASSGARDQYF

J: TRBJ2-5
D: TRBD1
V: TRBV7-3
DNA: TGTGCCAGCAGCCCAGGGACAGGGAAAGAGACCCAGTACTTC
CDR3: CASSPGTGKETQYF

J: TRBJ1-5
D: .
V: TRBV11-2
DNA: TGTGCCAGCAGCTTAGGACAGTATAGCAATCAGCCCCAGCATTTT
CDR3: CASSLGQYSNQPQHF

J: TRBJ2-1
D: TRBD2
V: TRBV11-3
DNA: TGTGCCACTAGCGGACGCCAGAGCTCCTACAATGAGCAGTTCTTC
CDR3: CATSGRQSSYNEQFF

J: TRBJ2-1
D: TRBD2
V: TRBV18
DNA: TGTGCCAGCTCGGGACTAGCGGCCATCAATGAGCAGTTCTTC
CDR3: CASSGLAAINEQFF

J: TRBJ1-4
D: .
V: TRBV2
DNA: TGTGCCAGCAGTGAAGGGCCTGGGGGTGAAAAACTGTTTTTT
CDR3: CASSEGPGGEKLFF

J: TRBJ1-4
D: .
V: TRBV28
DNA: TGTGCCAGCAGTATCTCTTTTGCAACTAATGAAAAACTGTTTTTT
CDR3: CASSISFATNEKLFF

J: TRBJ2-5
D: .
V: TRBV6-1
DNA: TGTGCCAGCGGTCGGGAAAGGGAGACCCAGTACTTC
CDR3: CASGRERETQYF

J: TRBJ2-7
D: .
V: TRBV6-1
DNA: TGTGCCAGCAGTCTGGGACTTAGATACGAGCAGTACTTC
CDR3: CASSLGLRYEQYF

J: TRBJ1-2
D: .
V: TRBV6-5
DNA: TGTGCCAGCAGTTTCACTCCGGTGCCAGGGGGCTACACCTTC
CDR3: CASSFTPVPGGYTF

J: TRBJ2-7
D: TRBD1
V: TRBV28
DNA: TGTGCCAGCAGTTTACAGGGGGCTGGATACGAGCAGTACTTC
CDR3: CASSLQGAGYEQYF

J: TRBJ1-1
D: .
V: TRBV18
DNA: TGTGCCAGCTCACCACTGGGGTCGACTGAAGCTTTCTTT
CDR3: CASSPLGSTEAFF

J: TRBJ1-5
D: .
V: TRBV6-1
DNA: TGTGCCAGTCGTATCTCCTTCAATCAGCCCCAGCATTTT
CDR3: CASRISFNQPQHF

J: TRBJ2-1
D: .
V: TRBV5-1
DNA: TGCGCCAGCGTTACAGGGAATGAGCAGTTCTTC
CDR3: CASVTGNEQFF

J: TRBJ1-1
D: TRBD1
V: TRBV11-2
DNA: TGTGCCAGCAGCTTAGTGGGACAGGGAAGGAACACTGAAGCTTTCTTT
CDR3: CASSLVGQGRNTEAFF